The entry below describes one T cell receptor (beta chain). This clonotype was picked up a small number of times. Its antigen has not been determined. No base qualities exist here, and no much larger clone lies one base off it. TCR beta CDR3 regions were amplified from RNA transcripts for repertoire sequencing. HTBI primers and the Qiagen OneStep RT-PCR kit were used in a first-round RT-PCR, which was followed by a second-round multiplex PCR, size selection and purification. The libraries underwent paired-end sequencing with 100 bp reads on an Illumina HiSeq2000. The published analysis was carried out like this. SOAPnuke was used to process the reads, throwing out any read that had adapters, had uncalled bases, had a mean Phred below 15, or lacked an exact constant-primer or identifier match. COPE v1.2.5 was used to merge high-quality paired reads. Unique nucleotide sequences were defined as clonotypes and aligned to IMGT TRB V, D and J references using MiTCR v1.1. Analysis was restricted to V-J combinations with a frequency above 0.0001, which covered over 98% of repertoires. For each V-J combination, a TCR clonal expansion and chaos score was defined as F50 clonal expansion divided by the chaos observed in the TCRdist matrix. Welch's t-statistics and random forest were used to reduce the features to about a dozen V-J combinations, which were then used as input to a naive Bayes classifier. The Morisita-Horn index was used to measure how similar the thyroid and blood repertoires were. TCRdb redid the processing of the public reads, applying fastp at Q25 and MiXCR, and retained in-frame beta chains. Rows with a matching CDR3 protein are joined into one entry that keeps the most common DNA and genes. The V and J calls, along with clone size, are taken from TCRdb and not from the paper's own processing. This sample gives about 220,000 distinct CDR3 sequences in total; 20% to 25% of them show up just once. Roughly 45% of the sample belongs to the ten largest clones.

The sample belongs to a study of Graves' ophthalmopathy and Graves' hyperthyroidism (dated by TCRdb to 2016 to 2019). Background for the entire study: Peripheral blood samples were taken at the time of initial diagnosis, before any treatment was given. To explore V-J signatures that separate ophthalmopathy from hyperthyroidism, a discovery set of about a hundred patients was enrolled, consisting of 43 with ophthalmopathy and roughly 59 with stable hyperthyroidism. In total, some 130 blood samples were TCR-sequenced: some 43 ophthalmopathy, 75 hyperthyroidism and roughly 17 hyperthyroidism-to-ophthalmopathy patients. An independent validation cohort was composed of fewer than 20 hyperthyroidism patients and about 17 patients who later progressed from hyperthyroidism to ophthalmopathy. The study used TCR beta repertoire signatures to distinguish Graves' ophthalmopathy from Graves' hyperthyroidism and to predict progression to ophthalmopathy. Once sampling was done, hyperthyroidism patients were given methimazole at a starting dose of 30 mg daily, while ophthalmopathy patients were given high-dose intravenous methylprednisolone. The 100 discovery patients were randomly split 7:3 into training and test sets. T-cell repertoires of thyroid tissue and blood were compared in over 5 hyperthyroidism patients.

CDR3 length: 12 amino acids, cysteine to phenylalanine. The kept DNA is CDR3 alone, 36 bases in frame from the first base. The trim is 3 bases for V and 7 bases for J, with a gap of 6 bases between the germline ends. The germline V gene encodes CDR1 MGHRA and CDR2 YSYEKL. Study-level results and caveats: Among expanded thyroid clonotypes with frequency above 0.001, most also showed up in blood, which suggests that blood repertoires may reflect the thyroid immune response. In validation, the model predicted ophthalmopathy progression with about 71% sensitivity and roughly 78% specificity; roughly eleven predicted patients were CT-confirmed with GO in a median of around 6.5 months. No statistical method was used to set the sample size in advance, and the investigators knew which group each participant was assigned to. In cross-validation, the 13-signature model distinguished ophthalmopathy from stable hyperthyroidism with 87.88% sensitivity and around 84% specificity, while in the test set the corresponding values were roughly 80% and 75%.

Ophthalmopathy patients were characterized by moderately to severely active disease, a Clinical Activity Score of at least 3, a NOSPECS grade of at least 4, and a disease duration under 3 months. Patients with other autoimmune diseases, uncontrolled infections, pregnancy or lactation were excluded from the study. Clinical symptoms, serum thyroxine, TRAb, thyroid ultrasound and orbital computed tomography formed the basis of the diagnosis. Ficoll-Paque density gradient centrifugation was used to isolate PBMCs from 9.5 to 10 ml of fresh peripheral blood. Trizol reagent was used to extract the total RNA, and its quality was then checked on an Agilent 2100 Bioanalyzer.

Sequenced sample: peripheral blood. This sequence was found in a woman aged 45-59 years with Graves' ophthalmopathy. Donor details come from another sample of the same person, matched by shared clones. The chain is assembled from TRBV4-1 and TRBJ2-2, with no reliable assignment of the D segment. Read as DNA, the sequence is TGCGCCAGCAGCCACCCCCACGGGGAGCTGTTTTTT. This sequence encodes CASSHPHGELFF.